This TCR beta chain is from a study of blood T cell repertoires in COVID-19. The wider study: Collection of acute and convalescent COVID-19 samples took place in the United States, Italy and Spain.

Original methodology: Quantification of nucleated cells was approximated via reference gene primer amplification. Profiled with immunoSEQ multiplex PCR; TCRdb holds only in-frame clones, not every one. V and J calls and clone size are given by that table; D and trimming were obtained from the DNA. The sample consists of roughly 170,000 clones, about 86% of them appearing once. The CDR3 spans 16 residues. Trimming removed 5 bases at V and 1 base at J, with 15 bases between. From germline, CDR1 is SGHTA and CDR2 FQGNSA. Source material: peripheral blood. The rearrangement uses TRBV7-2 and TRBJ1-5; D remains unclear. The receptor comes from a man aged 70 or older with active or convalescent COVID-19. CDR3 sequence reads: CASSPPGVGSNQPQHF. The CDR3 coding sequence is TGTGCCAGCAGCCCCCCGGGAGTAGGAAGCAATCAGCCCCAGCATTTT.